This T cell receptor beta chain was sequenced in a study of tumor and adjacent non-tumor tissue in lung cancer. As for the study in general: On average, productive TCRbeta reads reached about 4.17 million per sample. Study-level results: Normal lung showed higher cumulative top 100 clone frequency than tumor. Compared with tumor, normal lung showed significantly lower TCR diversity.

Germline CDR1 KGHDR, CDR2 SFDVKD. This CDR3 spans 13 amino acids. TCRbeta libraries were built with three rounds of nested PCR, modified from ARM-PCR. TCRdb reprocessed the multiplex PCR reads with MiXCR, giving one entry per CDR3 protein. The sample includes about 200,000 distinct CDR3 sequences, 70% to 75% seen only once; the top ten take roughly a quarter. Regarding this clonotype: Its cognate antigen is unknown. Relative to the germline gene, one junction end is altered; a read error may explain this.

This sample's RNA came from whole unsorted tissue. Between August and November 2014, newly diagnosed, chemotherapy-naive lung cancer patients underwent thoracic surgery in China. The sample comprised lung tumor tissue. This TCR was recovered from a man in his fifties or sixties with non-small cell lung cancer. J is TRBJ2-7 and V is TRBV24-1; D call uncertain. CDR3 loop: CVTSDLAGRVQYF. CDR3 bases: TGTGTCACCAGTGATTTGGCTGGTCGTGTGCAGTACTTC.